The entry below describes one T cell receptor beta chain. Each PCR replicate from the sorted subsets contained about 180 ng DNA, which is about 30,000 T cell genomes. Clones were read by immunoSEQ multiplex PCR, and TCRdb kept only the in-frame ones, dropping some. The data show some 1.5 million clones, more than 95% seen once. The germline CDR1 and CDR2 sequences are MNHEY and SVGAGI. This CDR3 region has 12 residues. The germline V and J ends were trimmed by 6 bases and 6 bases, with 11 bases remaining between them. This record belongs to a study of shared clonotypes between healthy human individuals.

Sequenced sample: naive CD4+ T cells sorted from blood. Stated subset: CD45RA+ positively selected. This clonotype was obtained from a man younger than 45 in good health. The rearrangement joins TRBV6-5 to TRBJ1-1; tentatively, D is TRBD1 (5 bases). The CDR3 region has the DNA TGTGCCAGCAGGTTAGGGGATTCTGAAGCTTTCTTT. This sequence encodes CASRLGDSEAFF.